The sample holds one count of the clone carrying this T cell receptor (beta chain). As yet, its antigen is unknown. Germline trimming cut 9 bases from V and 5 bases from J; bases unmatched to any gene: 3. Germline CDR1 is MGHDK and CDR2 is SYGVNS. This CDR3 contains 14 residues. Cultured cells yielded isolated CD4+ T cells after 10 days. All study participants received two doses of BNT162b2 or mRNA-1273 vaccine. The study found no prior SARS-CoV-2 infection in the vaccine recipients, who tested negative for nucleocapsid antibodies. This specimen belongs to a study of vaccination effects on CD4 cells after COVID-19. General study findings and limits: Healthy vaccinees had only 1 of 255 vaccine-induced clones cross-react with common cold coronaviruses. At late timepoints after vaccination, vaccine- and infection-induced clones shrank markedly. The study enrolled few convalescent patients and sampled no early post-infection timepoints.

The table came from immunoSEQ multiplex PCR; TCRdb's copy has only in-frame clones and leaves some out. The data show around 47,000 clones, about three quarters seen once. The clonotype was recovered from a human donor who received a COVID-19 vaccine. The V call is TRBV25-1, the J call TRBJ2-2; 13 nucleotides match TRBD2. Sequencing was performed on CD4+ T cells from PBMCs cultured without peptide, taken after COVID-19 vaccination. In DNA, the CDR3 is TGTGCCAGTGGGACTAGCGGGATTACCGGGGAGCTGTTTTTT. This sequence encodes CASGTSGITGELFF.